A single sample is the source of the 10 T cell receptor beta chains below, sequenced in a study of lymphopenia after photon versus proton radiotherapy. Repertoires were generated with immunoSEQ multiplex PCR, while TCRdb's copy carries only in-frame clones and drops some. This sample has 15,000 to 20,000 clones; approximately 80% occur once, and the top ten carry roughly 19%. This specimen consisted of peripheral blood, obtained from a patient treated with proton-based radiotherapy. Receptors were obtained from a man between 65 and 85 years old with pancreatic cancer.

The V and J genes are TRBV5-6 and TRBJ1-1; 7 bases map to TRBD1. The junction had 11 bases not matched to a gene; V was cut back by 3 bases and J by 3 bases. The CDR3 contains 16 residues. Per the germline V gene, CDR1 is SGHDT and CDR2 is YYEEEE. CDR3 DNA sequence: TGTGCCAGCAGCTGGGGGCTGGGGCAGGGGGACACTGAAGCTTTCTTT. Its protein is CASSWGLGQGDTEAFF.

V is TRBV7-9 and J is TRBJ1-1; TRBD1 is a possible D gene (5 bases). CDR1 and CDR2 from the germline V gene are SEHNR and FQNEAQ (reference sequence). The CDR3 is made up of 14 amino acids. Trimming took off 5 bases at V and 1 base at J, with 11 bases between the two ends. The CDR3 nucleotides are TGTGCCAGCAGCCGAGACGGGGCGAACACTGAAGCTTTCTTT. This codes for CASSRDGANTEAFF.

The rearrangement uses TRBV6-5 and TRBJ2-3; D gene ambiguous. Trimming shortened V by 5 bases and J by 5 bases, and 5 bases separated the two germline ends. This CDR3 contains 11 residues. Germline-derived CDR1 and CDR2 are MNHEY and SVGAGI. CDR3 DNA sequence: TGTGCCAGCAGTATCGGAGATACGCAGTATTTT. Its protein is CASSIGDTQYF.

The CDR3 sequence is CASSFQGAHEQYF. The CDR3 coding sequence is TGTGCCAGCAGTTTCCAGGGGGCCCACGAGCAGTACTTC. V is TRBV28 and J is TRBJ2-7, with 8 bases lining up with TRBD1. Germline V lookup: CDR1 MDHEN, CDR2 SYDVKM. Germline trimming cut 3 bases from V and 5 bases from J; bases unmatched to any gene: 3. This CDR3 has 13 amino acids.

The gene calls are TRBV29-1 and TRBJ1-2, with 7 bases identical to TRBD1. The V gene end was trimmed by 4 bases and the J gene end by 4 bases; junction bases not matched to a gene: 6. CDR1 is SQVTM, CDR2 ANQGSEA, per germline. This CDR3 has 13 residues. The CDR3 loop reads CSVGNRGPYGYTF. The CDR3 DNA reads TGCAGCGTTGGTAACAGGGGACCCTATGGCTACACCTTC.

This chain uses TRBV30 with TRBJ1-2; TRBD1 matches at 7 bases. Trimming cost V 1 base and J 8 bases; bases outside gene matches: 7. From germline, CDR1 is GTSNPN and CDR2 SVGIG (reference sequence). The CDR3 runs 13 residues. The CDR3 DNA is TGTGCCTGGAGTGACAGGGGAAGTAGGGGCTACACCTTC. Translating it yields CAWSDRGSRGYTF.

J is TRBJ1-2 and V is TRBV2; D call uncertain. CDR3 length: 13 residues. The germline V and J ends were trimmed by 4 bases and 3 bases, with 9 bases remaining between them. Germline V lookup: CDR1 SNHLY, CDR2 FYNNEI. As DNA, the CDR3 is TGTGCCAGCAGTGGCTCTCTTTACTATGGCTACACCTTC. This translates into CASSGSLYYGYTF.

The gene calls are TRBV29-1 and TRBJ1-2; TRBD1 might be the D (5 bases). This CDR3 is 15 amino acids long. Germline CDR1 and CDR2: SQVTM and ANQGSEA. Deletions cut 6 bases from V and 2 bases from J, with 19 bases between. In DNA, the CDR3 is TGCAGCGTCCCTTTAGGTGGTGGGGGGAACTATGGCTACACCTTC. Protein product: CSVPLGGGGNYGYTF.

V is TRBV12-5 and J is TRBJ1-2; tentative D call: TRBD1 (5 bases). There are 13 residues in the CDR3. Germline V gene lookup returns CDR1 LGHNT and CDR2 FRNRAP. Trimming took off 2 bases at V and 7 bases at J, with 11 bases between the two ends. The CDR3 sequence is CASGLWGTAGYTF. CDR3 bases: TGTGCTAGTGGTTTGTGGGGGACGGCTGGCTACACCTTC.

This chain joins TRBV6-5 and TRBJ1-1, with no clear D. V lost 5 bases and J lost 3, with 13 bases in between. The CDR3 runs 14 residues. Germline CDR1 and CDR2: MNHEY and SVGAGI. In DNA form, the CDR3 reads TGTGCCAGCAGTCTGGAGAGGAAGGACACTGAAGCTTTCTTT. Its protein product is CASSLERKDTEAFF.